The T cell receptor (beta chain) under discussion was sequenced for a study of T cell responses to AZD1222 COVID-19 vaccine. Overall study: It was second doses at about 4 or about 12 weeks that were pooled.

The method was immunoSEQ multiplex PCR; TCRdb's version includes in-frame clones alone and lacks a portion of them. The sample consists of approximately 100,000 clones, just over 85% of them appearing once. CDR1 and CDR2 (germline): SGHRS, YFSETQ. V was pared by 4 bases and J by 3 bases, with 6 bases of the junction left unmatched. There are 15 residues in the CDR3. The sequencing used peripheral blood, collected on day 0 of AZD1222 vaccination. The V call is TRBV5-1, the J call TRBJ2-3; 9 bases agree with TRBD1. This clonotype originated in an adult in good health. The CDR3 DNA reads TGCGCCAGCAGCCCCGACAGGGGGAGAACAGATACGCAGTATTTT. Its protein product is CASSPDRGRTDTQYF.